These 28 T cell receptor beta chains came from one sample sequenced in a study of T cell responses to AZD1222 COVID-19 vaccine (dated by TCRdb to the early 2020s). Libraries were made using the immunoSEQ multiplex PCR assay. TCRdb took over this immuneACCESS table, retaining in-frame rearrangements with V and J assigned. Such tables are incomplete; in checked studies, under half of the missing clones stem from an unresolved V gene, and the remainder is unexplained. In this sample the table shows some 170,000 clones, more than 80% of which occur a single time. The ten largest account for 2.6% of the sample. According to the study, the label for this sample's time point signals: baseline before first vaccination. The sample consisted of peripheral blood, taken on day 0 of AZD1222 vaccination. The receptors shown here come from an adult in good health.

The chain joins TRBV6-5 to TRBJ2-5; TRBD2 aligns across 10 bases. The CDR3 loop spans 15 amino acids. V lost 8 bases and J lost 0; bases outside the gene matches: 6. CDR1 MNHEY and CDR2 SVGAGI come from the germline V gene. The CDR3 sequence: CASDPSGSYQETQYF. DNA for the CDR3: TGTGCCAGCGACCCTAGCGGGAGCTACCAAGAGACCCAGTACTTC.

The J gene is TRBJ1-1, the V gene TRBV11-2, with D perhaps matching TRBD1 (5 bases). The CDR3 runs to 14 residues. Germline loops: CDR1 SGHAT, CDR2 FQNNGV. V was trimmed by 1 base and J by 5 bases, leaving 11 bases between them. CDR3 residues: CASSLGQGGTEAFF. The CDR3 DNA follows: TGTGCCAGCAGCTTAGGGCAGGGAGGGACTGAAGCTTTCTTT.

The V and J genes are TRBV27 and TRBJ1-1, with D tentatively TRBD1 (5 bases). The CDR3 totals 14 residues. From germline, CDR1 is MNHEY and CDR2 SMNVEV (reference sequence). Trimming took off 3 bases at V and 6 bases at J, with 14 bases between the two ends. The CDR3 DNA reads TGTGCCAGCAGTTTTTCGCCGGTCAGGGCTGAAGCTTTCTTT. Amino acids: CASSFSPVRAEAFF.

Here the CDR3 reads CASSQDRGTGTYEQYF. In nucleotides, the CDR3 is TGCGCCAGCAGCCAAGATCGGGGGACAGGGACCTACGAGCAGTACTTC. The chain has TRBV4-1 and TRBJ2-7, with 9 bases aligning to TRBD1. V shed 0 bases, J shed 2 bases, and the junction held 5 bases outside the gene matches. Germline CDR1 and CDR2: MGHRA and YSYEKL. The CDR3 extends over 16 amino acids.

This sequence joins TRBV4-1 and TRBJ2-7, with 12 bases that match TRBD2. Germline trimming cut 4 bases from V and 3 bases from J; bases unmatched to any gene: 4. CDR3 length: 15 residues. In germline, CDR1 is MGHRA, CDR2 YSYEKL. The CDR3 region has the DNA TGCGCCAGCAGCCTCGGGACTAGCGGGTTCTACGAGCAGTACTTC. Protein: CASSLGTSGFYEQYF.

The chain combines TRBV5-6 with TRBJ1-1, with D perhaps matching TRBD1 (5 bases). Germline V lookup: CDR1 SGHDT, CDR2 YYEEEE. CDR3 size: 14 residues. Trimming removed 4 bases at V and 4 bases at J, with 14 bases between. The CDR3: CASSRGEGATEAFF. The CDR3, as DNA: TGTGCCAGCAGCCGGGGGGAGGGCGCCACTGAAGCTTTCTTT.

This chain connects TRBV9 to TRBJ1-1, with 8 positions matching TRBD1. V lost 3 bases to trimming and J lost 5 bases; unmatched junction nucleotides: 9. The CDR3 is 15 amino acids. The germline gives CDR1 SGDLS, CDR2 YYNGEE. This CDR3 reads CASSAGTGLTTEAFF. The CDR3 DNA is TGTGCCAGCAGCGCCGGGACAGGACTTACGACTGAAGCTTTCTTT.

The CDR3 loop reads CASRDTPGQDYGYTF. CDR3 DNA: TGTGCCAGTAGGGACACACCGGGACAGGACTATGGCTACACCTTC. This rearrangement joins TRBV19 to TRBJ1-2, with 8 bases matching TRBD1. Germline values: CDR1 LNHDA, CDR2 SQIVND (reference sequence). The CDR3 spans 15 residues. V was pared by 6 bases and J by 3 bases, with 9 bases of the junction left unmatched.

This chain uses TRBV5-4 with TRBJ2-7; possibly TRBD2 for D (6 bases). The CDR3 runs to 16 residues. Trimming removed 0 bases at V and 5 bases at J, with 18 bases between. The germline CDR1 and CDR2 sequences are SGHNT and YYREEE (reference sequence). CDR3 nucleotides: TGTGCCAGCAGCTTGGTACCCTCCGGGAGAGGGGACGAGCAGTACTTC. Protein sequence: CASSLVPSGRGDEQYF.

The V gene is TRBV15, the J gene TRBJ2-5; D possibly corresponds to TRBD2 (5 bases). The CDR3 length is 13 residues. V was pared by 3 bases and J by 5 bases, with 10 bases between. From germline, CDR1 is LNHNV and CDR2 YYDKDF (reference sequence). Here the CDR3 reads CATSSHPGETQYF. CDR3 DNA: TGTGCCACCAGCAGCCATCCGGGGGAGACCCAGTACTTC.

The chain couples TRBV2 to TRBJ2-3; tentative D call: TRBD2 (5 bases). The CDR3 length is 12 residues. V lost 4 bases and J lost 4, with 6 bases in between. The germline V gene has CDR1 SNHLY and CDR2 FYNNEI. CDR3: CASSASPDTQYF. CDR3 sequence (DNA): TGTGCCAGCAGTGCTAGCCCAGATACGCAGTATTTT.

The chain is built from TRBV5-1 and TRBJ1-2, with no clear D. The CDR3 is 14 residues long. Trimming removed 4 bases from V and 1 base from J, with 11 bases in between. Looked up from germline, CDR1 is SGHRS and CDR2 is YFSETQ. DNA of the CDR3: TGCGCCAGCAGCCCTGGTCCGGGTAACTATGGCTACACCTTC. As protein: CASSPGPGNYGYTF.

The CDR3 spells CASSPTGGLPAPEAFF. CDR3 nucleotides: TGTGCCAGCTCACCTACAGGGGGCCTCCCCGCCCCTGAAGCTTTCTTT. The V call is TRBV18, the J call TRBJ1-1, with 9 bases lining up with TRBD1. The CDR3 length is 16 residues. The germline V gene encodes CDR1 KGHSH and CDR2 LQKENI. Losses at the gene ends were 3 bases for V and 6 bases for J; bases not matched to a gene: 11.

V and J are TRBV10-3 and TRBJ2-2; the match to TRBD1 covers 9 bases. The V segment lost 2 bases and the J segment 2 bases; nucleotides outside the gene matches: 9. This CDR3 is 18 amino acids long. The germline V gene encodes CDR1 ENHRY and CDR2 SYGVKD. The CDR3 sequence is CAISEGDRGWINTGELFF. The CDR3, as DNA: TGTGCCATCAGTGAGGGAGACAGGGGGTGGATTAACACCGGGGAGCTGTTTTTT.

V gene TRBV30 combines with J gene TRBJ1-2, with unresolved D. Germline V gives CDR1 GTSNPN, CDR2 SVGIG (reference sequence). Trimming pared 4 bases from V and 6 bases from J, leaving 12 bases between. The CDR3 covers 12 residues. DNA for the CDR3: TGTGCCTGGATCCACGAAGGACATGGCTACACCTTC. Translating it yields CAWIHEGHGYTF.

Only one count was recorded for this clone. This chain's CDR3 is CASSNDRANYGYTF. The CDR3 nucleotides read TGTGCCAGCAGTAATGACAGGGCTAACTATGGCTACACCTTC. The chain employs TRBV25-1 and TRBJ1-2, with 7 bases aligning to TRBD1. V dropped 5 bases and J dropped 0; count of bases not matched to a gene: 3. The CDR3 covers 14 residues. Germline V gene data show CDR1 as MGHDK and CDR2 as SYGVNS.

The CDR3 DNA reads as TGTGCCTGGACTCAGGGAAACTATGGCTACACCTTC. Its translation is CAWTQGNYGYTF. The chain recombines TRBV30 with TRBJ1-2; weak D call: TRBD1 (5 bases). Germline V gives CDR1 GTSNPN, CDR2 SVGIG (reference sequence). The length of the CDR3 is 12 residues. V lost 4 bases and J 2 bases, leaving 8 bases between the germline ends.

The chain carries TRBV10-2 and TRBJ1-2, with TRBD1 identical over 7 bases. Germline V lookup: CDR1 WSHSY, CDR2 SAAADI. The CDR3 consists of 15 residues. Trimming removed 6 bases from V and 2 bases from J; junction bases left unmatched: 9. For the CDR3, the DNA is TGCGCCAGCAGCCCCGGGACAGCGAACAACTATGGCTACACCTTC. Translating gives CASSPGTANNYGYTF.

The rearrangement joins TRBV5-1 to TRBJ2-7; TRBD2 matches 10 bases. Germline loops: CDR1 SGHRS, CDR2 YFSETQ. This CDR3 spans 15 amino acids. V was pared by 3 bases and J by 7 bases, with 10 bases of the junction left unmatched. CDR3 nucleotides: TGCGCCAGCAGCTCCGGGCTAGCGGGAGCGGGAGAGCAGTACTTC. Protein: CASSSGLAGAGEQYF.

V usage is TRBV5-5 and J usage is TRBJ2-6; D remains ambiguous. V was clipped by 4 bases and J by 2 bases, with 10 bases between them. Germline values: CDR1 SGHKS, CDR2 YYEKEE (reference sequence). CDR3 length: 15 amino acids. CDR3 nucleotide sequence: TGTGCCAGCAGCCCCAAGGTTCCTGGGGCCAACGTCCTGACTTTC. It translates to CASSPKVPGANVLTF.

The rearrangement joins TRBV11-2 to TRBJ2-5; 8 bases line up with TRBD1. CDR1 and CDR2 from the germline V gene are SGHAT and FQNNGV. The V and J ends lost 6 bases and 4 bases, in that order; junction bases with no gene match: 10. The CDR3 covers 15 residues. In nucleotides, the CDR3 is TGTGCCAGCAGTCACTCCAGGGGGCGCCCAGAGACCCAGTACTTC. This codes for CASSHSRGRPETQYF.

The chain has TRBV9 and TRBJ1-2, with D maybe TRBD1 (6 bases). The V gene lost 4 bases and the J gene lost 7 bases, with 23 bases spanning the gap. This CDR3 spans 16 amino acids. Germline CDR1 SGDLS, CDR2 YYNGEE. CDR3 in DNA: TGTGCCAGCAGCAGACCCGACAGGCTCCAGGGAGGTGGCTACACCTTC. This translates into CASSRPDRLQGGGYTF.

The chain links TRBV5-1 to TRBJ2-1; D is uncertain. CDR3 length: 15 amino acids. The germline V gene encodes CDR1 SGHRS and CDR2 YFSETQ. The V end lost 0 bases, the J end lost 9 bases, and 16 bases lay between the germline ends. The CDR3 DNA follows: TGCGCCAGCAGCTTGGACCGAATGGGGTACGGTGAGCAGTTCTTC. Amino acid sequence: CASSLDRMGYGEQFF. The whole variable domain, filled in from reference TRBV5-1 and TRBJ2-1, reads KAGVTQTPRYLIKTRGQQVTLSCSPISGHRSVSWYQQTPGQGLQFLFEYFSETQRNKGNFPGRFSGRQFSNSRSEMNVSTLELGDSALYLCASSLDRMGYGEQFFGPGTRLTVL.

The chain carries TRBV7-6 and TRBJ2-5; D is uncertain. The V gene's germline CDR1 is SGHVS and CDR2 FNYEAQ. This CDR3 has 17 residues. V lost 5 bases to trimming and J lost 5 bases, with 24 bases between them. The CDR3 protein is CASSATPRSSMGETQYF. In nucleotides, the CDR3 is TGTGCCAGCAGCGCTACGCCCAGGTCCTCGATGGGGGAGACCCAGTACTTC.

The rearrangement links TRBV19 to TRBJ1-5; unclear D gene. Trimming stripped 6 bases from V and 0 bases from J, with 12 bases between. Germline lookup yields CDR1 LNHDA and CDR2 SQIVND (reference sequence). There are 15 residues in the CDR3. CDR3: CASRPSFYSNQPQHF. The CDR3, as DNA: TGTGCCAGTAGACCATCGTTCTATAGCAATCAGCCCCAGCATTTT.

V usage is TRBV27 and J usage is TRBJ1-2, with 7 nucleotides matching TRBD1. CDR1 is MNHEY and CDR2 is SMNVEV in the germline V gene (reference sequence). J lost 4 bases, V lost 6 bases, and 5 bases had no gene match. The CDR3 sequence is 13 residues long. The CDR3 sequence: CASSRTGAYGYTF. Here the CDR3 DNA reads TGTGCCAGCAGCCGGACAGGTGCCTATGGCTACACCTTC.

The chain is built from TRBV19 and TRBJ2-5; a possible D gene is TRBD2 (6 bases). CDR3 length equals 14 residues. Germline V gives CDR1 LNHDA, CDR2 SQIVND (reference sequence). With 3 bases removed from V and 5 bases from J, the gap between germline ends came to 13 bases. As DNA, the CDR3 is TGTGCCAGTAGTATTGTAGGGGCGGGGGAGACCCAGTACTTC. Translating gives CASSIVGAGETQYF.

This sequence joins TRBV9 and TRBJ1-5; D remains unclear. Trimming pared 0 bases from V and 1 base from J, leaving 5 bases between. This CDR3 spans 14 amino acids. Germline-derived CDR1 and CDR2 are SGDLS and YYNGEE. CDR3 coding DNA: TGTGCCAGCAGCGTAGGGGAGAGCAATCAGCCCCAGCATTTT. Translated, it gives CASSVGESNQPQHF.